This is a list of T cell receptor beta chains from one sample in a study of CD8 T cells in ankylosing spondylitis. MiXCR, run by TCRdb on the 5' RACE reads, gives a single entry per CDR3 protein. This table has over 700,000 distinct CDR3 sequences, roughly 20% appearing once. Source material: blood, either unsorted or a sorted T cell fraction (not recorded which). These receptor sequences come from a male donor with ankylosing spondylitis. The CDR3 runs from the conserved cysteine through the conserved F or W. The order of the fields is J gene, V gene, CDR3 length, D gene, clone size, CDR3 protein, CDR3 DNA. D genes are given only for firm matches. Some rows mark clone size as missing; the rest say once, few, many or name a class of expanded clone.

TRBJ1-1 | TRBV5-1 | 16 | NA | NA | CASSPQGNTMNTEAFF | TGCGCCAGCAGCCCCCAGGGGAATACCATGAACACTGAAGCTTTCTTT
TRBJ2-7 | TRBV6-2/TRBV6-3 | 18 | TRBD2 | few | CASSYPTSGRAFAYEQYF | TGTGCCAGCAGTTATCCGACTAGCGGGAGGGCCTTTGCCTACGAGCAGTACTTC
TRBJ2-5 | TRBV29-1 | 16 | NA | few | CSVEDQRVRVEETQYF | TGCAGCGTTGAAGATCAGCGGGTACGCGTGGAAGAGACCCAGTACTTC
TRBJ2-2 | TRBV30 | 13 | TRBD1 | NA | CAGNRGRTGELFF | TGTGCCGGAAACAGGGGGCGAACCGGGGAGCTGTTTTTT
TRBJ1-2 | TRBV12-3/TRBV12-4 | 13 | NA | few | CASSLAREDGYTF | TGTGCCAGCAGTTTAGCAAGGGAGGATGGCTACACCTTC
TRBJ2-1 | TRBV4-3 | 18 | TRBD2 | few | CASSQVSASGRFDNEQFF | TGCGCCAGCAGCCAAGTCTCGGCTAGCGGGAGGTTCGACAATGAGCAGTTCTTC
TRBJ1-1 | TRBV5-1 | 16 | TRBD1 | few | CASSLLPPGQGAEAFF | TGCGCCAGCAGCTTGTTACCACCAGGACAGGGGGCTGAAGCTTTCTTT
TRBJ1-2 | TRBV29-1 | 12 | NA | few | CSVVAGHYGYTF | TGCAGCGTTGTTGCTGGGCACTATGGCTACACCTTC
TRBJ2-7 | TRBV7-3 | 15 | NA | few | CASSFGASLLYEQYF | TGTGCCAGCAGCTTCGGAGCCAGCCTACTCTACGAGCAGTACTTC
TRBJ2-2 | TRBV7-6 | 18 | TRBD2 | NA | CASSLVTPSGGAAGELFF | TGTGCCAGCAGCTTAGTTACCCCTAGCGGGGGGGCCGCCGGGGAGCTGTTTTTT
TRBJ2-5 | TRBV6-6 | 13 | NA | few | CASTPAGRETQYF | TGTGCCAGCACCCCGGCGGGGAGGGAGACCCAGTACTTC
TRBJ2-5 | TRBV6-2/TRBV6-3 | 20 | TRBD2 | few | CASSYSGPGLAGGGQETQYF | TGTGCCAGCAGTTACTCGGGGCCGGGACTAGCGGGAGGAGGGCAAGAGACCCAGTACTTC
TRBJ1-2 | TRBV5-1 | 15 | TRBD1 | NA | CASSSQGDPNYGYTF | TGCGCCAGCAGCTCACAGGGGGATCCTAACTATGGCTACACCTTC
TRBJ2-2 | TRBV5-6 | 16 | TRBD1 | NA | CASSPGQGIYPGELFF | TGTGCCAGCAGCCCTGGACAGGGGATTTATCCCGGGGAGCTGTTTTTT
TRBJ2-7 | TRBV29-1 | 13 | NA | NA | CSACGSGSYEQYF | TGCAGCGCCTGCGGCTCCGGGTCCTACGAGCAGTACTTC
TRBJ1-2 | TRBV18 | 15 | TRBD1 | few | CASSPDREGGYGYTF | TGTGCCAGCTCACCCGACAGGGAAGGGGGCTATGGCTACACCTTC
TRBJ2-7 | TRBV3-1 | 11 | NA | few | CASSQDQGQYF | TGTGCCAGCAGCCAAGATCAGGGGCAGTACTTC
TRBJ2-2 | TRBV2 | 15 | NA | NA | CASSERRPNTGELFF | TGTGCCAGCAGTGAACGAAGGCCGAACACCGGGGAGCTGTTTTTT
TRBJ1-2 | TRBV5-1 | 14 | NA | NA | CASTQGSLNYGYTF | TGCGCCAGCACACAGGGAAGCCTTAACTATGGCTACACCTTC
TRBJ1-2 | TRBV5-1 | 13 | NA | many | CASSPDTNYGYTF | TGCGCCAGCAGCCCGGACACAAACTATGGCTACACCTTC
TRBJ1-1 | TRBV10-3 | 14 | NA | NA | CAISEYGREVEAFF | TGTGCCATCAGTGAGTACGGGAGGGAGGTTGAAGCTTTCTTT
TRBJ1-2 | TRBV7-8 | 13 | TRBD1 | many | CASSSDRVYGYTF | TGTGCCAGCAGTTCGGACAGGGTCTATGGCTACACCTTC
TRBJ2-1 | TRBV2 | 13 | TRBD1 | NA | CASRATGENEQFF | TGTGCCAGCAGGGCGACAGGGGAGAATGAGCAGTTCTTC
TRBJ2-7 | TRBV11-2 | 16 | TRBD2 | many | CASSSVRGGRTYEQYF | TGTGCCAGCAGCTCGGTTCGCGGCGGGAGAACCTACGAGCAGTACTTC
TRBJ1-5 | TRBV7-2 | 15 | NA | few | CASSLDSRFNQPQHF | TGTGCCAGCAGCTTAGATTCTCGATTCAATCAGCCCCAGCATTTT
TRBJ2-3 | TRBV20-1 | 14 | NA | NA | CSADPGLGTDTQYF | TGCAGTGCGGATCCGGGACTCGGCACAGATACGCAGTATTTT
TRBJ2-1 | TRBV6-5 | 15 | TRBD1 | NA | CASSYSRTGYNEQFF | TGTGCCAGCAGTTACTCGCGGACAGGGTACAATGAGCAGTTCTTC
TRBJ2-7 | TRBV20-1 | 14 | NA | NA | CSARGAGLTYEQYF | TGCAGTGCTAGAGGGGCAGGTCTTACCTACGAGCAGTACTTC
TRBJ2-3 | TRBV20-1 | 12 | NA | few | CSARSDTDTQYF | TGCAGTGCTAGATCGGACACAGATACGCAGTATTTT
TRBJ2-2 | TRBV24-1 | 12 | NA | many | CATSGVTGELFF | TGTGCCACCAGTGGGGTAACCGGGGAGCTGTTTTTT
TRBJ2-3 | TRBV6-1 | 14 | TRBD1 | NA | CASLQGGTTDTQYF | TGTGCCAGCCTACAGGGGGGCACAACAGATACGCAGTATTTT